The clone carrying this T cell receptor (beta chain) was observed once. Its matching antigen is unknown. Profiled with immunoSEQ multiplex PCR; TCRdb holds only in-frame clones, not every one. The sample contains about 2 million clones, less than 95% of which appear only once. This specimen belongs to a study of shared clonotypes between healthy human individuals. Findings and limits, study-wide: Generation of non-shared clonotypes was less probable than generation of clonotypes shared by all four donors.

Selected positively for CCR7 and CD45RO-negative, naive CD8 cells excluded terminally differentiated effector memory CD45RA+ cells. CDR3 length: 17 amino acids. Trimming pared 0 bases from V and 5 bases from J, leaving 20 bases between. Germline CDR1 reads SGHNT; CDR2 reads YYREEE (reference sequence). This TCR was sampled from a young man in good health. The source material was naive CD8+ T cells sorted from blood. V is TRBV5-4 and J is TRBJ2-5, with D unresolved. The chain's CDR3 is CASSLEVLYGRTETQYF. The CDR3 DNA is TGTGCCAGCAGCTTGGAGGTATTGTACGGCCGTACGGAGACCCAGTACTTC.